This entry is about one T cell receptor beta chain. The clone's antigen remains unknown. Nothing much larger sits one base from this clone, and base qualities are not available. This record belongs to a study of identical twins (dated by TCRdb to the mid-2010s). Regarding the complete study: TCR alpha and beta repertoires from monozygotic twins, unrelated adults of various ages and cord blood were deep-sequenced to test whether fetal clonotypes persist. To rule out contamination, replicate twin experiments were performed at different times with different library preparation protocols.

V was cut back by 8 bases and J by 6 bases, leaving a gap of 8 bases between them. Measured from the cysteine to the phenylalanine, the CDR3 is 11 residues long. The DNA shown is the 33-base CDR3, in frame from base 1. The germline V gene specifies SNHLY as CDR1 and FYNNEI as CDR2. All donors were healthy Caucasians. Three pairs of female monozygotic twins, all aged about 18 to 30 years, made up the twin cohort. RNA for TCR libraries was isolated from peripheral blood mononuclear cells. Library generation was performed with 5' RACE. These reads were obtained on an Illumina HiSeq 2000. A universal primer binding site was added through template switching, and the final cDNA carried a unique molecular identifier so that TCR cDNA molecules could be counted accurately. Specific primers in the conserved constant-segment region were used to synthesize first-strand cDNA for TCR alpha and beta chains. To control for contamination, every cDNA library was double barcoded, receiving both a SMART-Mk sample barcode and Illumina barcodes. TruSeq adapter sequences and Illumina sample barcodes were added in two successive PCR steps. Sequencing of the TCR alpha and beta cDNA libraries was done on the Illumina HiSeq platform using custom primers. Per the original workflow: Raw reads were processed with MiGEC to extract unique molecular identifiers, and MiXCR was used to determine CDR3 positions. For each individual, recombination models were inferred using an EM algorithm with the repgenHMM and IGoR tools. The analysis of shared clonotypes was done with the tcR package in R, with sharing normalized by the product of cloneset sizes. To study raw recombination without the effects of thymic and clonal selection, out-of-frame nonproductive sequences were analyzed. In TCRdb, the public reads were trimmed at Q25 with fastp and aligned with MiXCR, with productive beta chains retained. Each entry merges the rows of one CDR3 protein and shows their most common DNA and genes. The V and J calls follow TCRdb's processing rather than the paper's. A total of 450,000 to 650,000 distinct CDR3 sequences appear in this sample, over 8.5% of them only once. Together, the top ten hold around 3.2% of the sample.

The paper as a whole reports these results and caveats: Compared with coincidental sharing between unrelated individuals, an excess of low generation-probability sequences was observed among out-of-frame TCR alpha sequences shared between twins. Fewer insertions were carried by abundant cord blood beta clonotypes; a weaker similar trend was observed in young adult naive repertoires, while no such trend was observed in memory repertoires. Excess twin sharing in beta out-of-frame sequences was weaker because fewer shared sequences lowered the signal-to-noise ratio. Because the same donors could not be followed over many years, the conclusions relied on cross-sectional statistical analysis. Invariant T cells such as MAIT and iNKT could partly confound zero-insertion analyses, although diverse VJ usage argued against such confounding for most clonotypes. Recombination models systematically underestimated out-of-frame TCR alpha sharing in monozygotic twins but agreed with sharing between unrelated individuals.

The data also belong to a second study, concerning yellow fever vaccine responses in identical twins. Taken from the second paper: The T cell response to vaccination in identical twins was reported by the authors to appear partly convergent and partly personalized. In identical twins, the study followed T cell clones that responded to the vaccine with precision.

Sequencing input: PBMCs. The source is a woman aged 18 to 35 in good health. This receptor chain uses TRBV2 and TRBJ2-1, with no confidently assigned D gene. This receptor carries the CDR3 CASEQRNEQFF. The DNA sequence follows: TGTGCCAGCGAACAGCGCAATGAGCAGTTCTTC.